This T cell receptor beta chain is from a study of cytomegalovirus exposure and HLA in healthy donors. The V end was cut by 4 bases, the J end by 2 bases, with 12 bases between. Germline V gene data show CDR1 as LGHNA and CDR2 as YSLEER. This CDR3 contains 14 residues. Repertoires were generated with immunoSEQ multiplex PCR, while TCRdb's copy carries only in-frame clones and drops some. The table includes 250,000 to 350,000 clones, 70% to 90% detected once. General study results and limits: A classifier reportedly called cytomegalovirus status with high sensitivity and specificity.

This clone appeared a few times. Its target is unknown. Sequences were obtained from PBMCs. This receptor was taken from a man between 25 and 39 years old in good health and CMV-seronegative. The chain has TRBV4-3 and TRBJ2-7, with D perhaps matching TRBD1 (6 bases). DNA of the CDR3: TGCGCCAGCAGCCCCTACCGGACAGCCTACGAGCAGTACTTC. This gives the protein CASSPYRTAYEQYF.